Sequencing of this TCR beta chain was carried out in a study of control samples from healthy donors and cancer patients. Sequencing was performed with immunoSEQ multiplex PCR; in TCRdb, only in-frame clones are kept and a portion is missing. The sample has about 120,000 clones; approximately 88% are singletons. The source material was PBMCs. The source is a woman aged 55-75 years with lung cancer.

CDR3 in amino acids: CASSLGAANSGNTIYF. CDR3 coding DNA: TGTGCCAGCAGCTTAGGGGCAGCCAACTCTGGAAACACCATATATTTT. The chain employs TRBV7-2 and TRBJ1-3, with unresolved D. V was cut by 1 base and J by 0 bases, with 10 bases left in between. This CDR3 has 16 amino acids. Germline V gives CDR1 SGHTA, CDR2 FQGNSA.